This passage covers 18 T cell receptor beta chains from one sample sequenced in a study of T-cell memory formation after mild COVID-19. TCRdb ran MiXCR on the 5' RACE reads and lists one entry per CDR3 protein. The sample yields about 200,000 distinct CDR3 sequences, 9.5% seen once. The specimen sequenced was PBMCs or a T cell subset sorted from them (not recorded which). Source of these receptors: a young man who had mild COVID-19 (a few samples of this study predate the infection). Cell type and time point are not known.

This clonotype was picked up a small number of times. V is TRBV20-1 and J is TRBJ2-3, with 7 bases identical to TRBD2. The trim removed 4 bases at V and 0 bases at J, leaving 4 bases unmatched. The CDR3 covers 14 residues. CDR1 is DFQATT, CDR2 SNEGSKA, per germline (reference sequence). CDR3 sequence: CSATRGGSTDTQYF. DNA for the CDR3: TGCAGTGCTACTCGCGGGGGAAGCACAGATACGCAGTATTTT.

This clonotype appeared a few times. Written as DNA, the CDR3 is TGTGCCAGCAGCTTAGGGACAGGCCGTCAAGAGACCCAGTACTTC. As protein: CASSLGTGRQETQYF. The chain has TRBV7-9 and TRBJ2-5, with 7 bases fitting TRBD1. Looked up from germline, CDR1 is SEHNR and CDR2 is FQNEAQ (reference sequence). This CDR3 is built from 15 residues. The V segment lost 1 base and the J segment 2 bases; nucleotides outside the gene matches: 4.

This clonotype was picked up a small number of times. The CDR3: CSARVGQGANYGYTF. In nucleotides, the CDR3 is TGCAGTGCTAGAGTGGGACAGGGAGCCAACTATGGCTACACCTTC. The chain employs TRBV20-1 and TRBJ1-2; the match to TRBD1 covers 9 bases. Germline trimming cut 1 base from V and 2 bases from J; bases unmatched to any gene: 5. The CDR3 is 15 amino acids. Germline CDR1 and CDR2: DFQATT and SNEGSKA (reference sequence).

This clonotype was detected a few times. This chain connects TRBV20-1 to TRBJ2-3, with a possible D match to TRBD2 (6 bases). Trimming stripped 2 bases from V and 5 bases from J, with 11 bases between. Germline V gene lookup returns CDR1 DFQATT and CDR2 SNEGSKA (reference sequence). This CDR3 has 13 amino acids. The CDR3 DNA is TGCAGTGCTAGACTAGACGGGGGAGATACGCAGTATTTT. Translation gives CSARLDGGDTQYF.

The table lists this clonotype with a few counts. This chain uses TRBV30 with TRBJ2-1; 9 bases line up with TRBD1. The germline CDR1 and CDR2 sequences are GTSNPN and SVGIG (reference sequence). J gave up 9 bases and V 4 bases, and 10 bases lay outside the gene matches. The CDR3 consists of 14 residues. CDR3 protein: CAWTRDRAWAEQFF. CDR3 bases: TGTGCCTGGACCCGGGACAGGGCATGGGCTGAGCAGTTCTTC.

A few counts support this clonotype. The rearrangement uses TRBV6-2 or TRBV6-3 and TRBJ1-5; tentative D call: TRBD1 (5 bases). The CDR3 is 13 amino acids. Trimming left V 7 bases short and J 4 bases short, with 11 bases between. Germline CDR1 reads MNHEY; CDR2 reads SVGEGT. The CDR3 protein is CASTERGNQPQHF. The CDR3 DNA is TGTGCCAGCACCGAGAGGGGAAATCAGCCCCAGCATTTT.

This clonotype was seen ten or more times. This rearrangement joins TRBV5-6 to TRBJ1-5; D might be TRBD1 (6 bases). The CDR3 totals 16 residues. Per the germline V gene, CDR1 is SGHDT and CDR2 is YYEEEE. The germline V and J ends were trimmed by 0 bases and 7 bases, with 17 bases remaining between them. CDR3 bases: TGTGCCAGCAGCTTGGGACGAAACTGGGGGGCCCAGCCCCAGCATTTT. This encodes CASSLGRNWGAQPQHF.

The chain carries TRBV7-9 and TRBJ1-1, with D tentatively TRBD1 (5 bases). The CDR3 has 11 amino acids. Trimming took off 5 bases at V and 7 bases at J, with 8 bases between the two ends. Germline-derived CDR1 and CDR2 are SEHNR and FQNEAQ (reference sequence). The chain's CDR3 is CASSKDSEAFF. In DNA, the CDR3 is TGTGCCAGCAGCAAAGACAGTGAAGCTTTCTTT.

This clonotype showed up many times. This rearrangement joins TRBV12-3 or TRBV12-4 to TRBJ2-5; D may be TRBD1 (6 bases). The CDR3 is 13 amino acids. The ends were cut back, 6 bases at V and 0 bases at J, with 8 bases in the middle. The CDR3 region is CASSGQNQETQYF. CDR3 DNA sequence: TGTGCCAGCAGCGGACAGAACCAAGAGACCCAGTACTTC.

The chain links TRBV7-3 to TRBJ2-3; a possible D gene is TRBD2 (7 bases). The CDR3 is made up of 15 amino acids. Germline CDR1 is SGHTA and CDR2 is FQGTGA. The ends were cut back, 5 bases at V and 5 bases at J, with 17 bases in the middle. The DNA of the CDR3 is TGTGCCAGCAGCACGATCGGGGGGCCCATAGATACGCAGTATTTT. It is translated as CASSTIGGPIDTQYF.

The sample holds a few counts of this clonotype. The CDR3, as DNA: TGTGCCAGCAGTTTAGCACTACGAAACACCATATATTTT. Translated, it gives CASSLALRNTIYF. The genes are TRBV12-3 or TRBV12-4 and TRBJ1-3; no firm D call. Trimming removed 0 bases at V and 5 bases at J, with 5 bases between. The CDR3 has 13 amino acids.

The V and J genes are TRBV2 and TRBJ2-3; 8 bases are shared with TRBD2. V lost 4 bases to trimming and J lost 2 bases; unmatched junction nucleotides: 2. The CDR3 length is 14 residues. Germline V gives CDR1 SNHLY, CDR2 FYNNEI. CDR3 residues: CASSVAGFTDTQYF. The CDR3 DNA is TGTGCCAGCAGTGTAGCGGGGTTCACAGATACGCAGTATTTT.

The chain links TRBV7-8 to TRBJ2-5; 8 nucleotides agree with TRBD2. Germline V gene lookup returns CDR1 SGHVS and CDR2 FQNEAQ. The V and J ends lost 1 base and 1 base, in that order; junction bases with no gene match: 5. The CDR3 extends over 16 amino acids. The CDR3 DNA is TGTGCCAGCAGCTTAGACCGGGGGGGCTCCCAAGAGACCCAGTACTTC. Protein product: CASSLDRGGSQETQYF. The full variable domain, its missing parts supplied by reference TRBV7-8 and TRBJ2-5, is GAGVSQSPRYKVAKRGQDVALRCDPISGHVSLFWYQQALGQGPEFLTYFQNEAQLDKSGLPSDRFFAERPEGSVSTLKIQRTQQEDSAVYLCASSLDRGGSQETQYFGPGTRLLVL.

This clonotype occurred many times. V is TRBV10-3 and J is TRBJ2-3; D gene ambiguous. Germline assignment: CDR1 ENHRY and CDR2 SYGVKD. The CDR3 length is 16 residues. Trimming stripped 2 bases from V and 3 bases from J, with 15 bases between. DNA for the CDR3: TGTGCCATCAGTGAGAACTTGGTAGGCAGAACAGATACGCAGTATTTT. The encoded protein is CAISENLVGRTDTQYF.

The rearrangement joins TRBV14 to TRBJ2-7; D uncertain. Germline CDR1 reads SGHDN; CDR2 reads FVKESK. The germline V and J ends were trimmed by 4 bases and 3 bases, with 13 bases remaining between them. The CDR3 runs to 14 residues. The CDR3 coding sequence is TGTGCCAGCAGCCTAGGGCAGTTGTTCTACGAGCAGTACTTC. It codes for CASSLGQLFYEQYF.

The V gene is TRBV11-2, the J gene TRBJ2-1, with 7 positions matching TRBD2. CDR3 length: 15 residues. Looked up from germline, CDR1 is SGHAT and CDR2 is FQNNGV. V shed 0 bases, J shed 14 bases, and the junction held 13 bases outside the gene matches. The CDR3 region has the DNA TGTGCCAGCAGCTTAGACGGGTTTAGCGGGCCTAGGGAGTTCTTC. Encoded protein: CASSLDGFSGPREFF.

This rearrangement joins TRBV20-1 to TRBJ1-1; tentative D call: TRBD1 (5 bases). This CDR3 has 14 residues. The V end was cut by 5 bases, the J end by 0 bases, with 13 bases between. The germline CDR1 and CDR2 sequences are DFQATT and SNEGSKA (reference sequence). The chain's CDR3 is CSALTGGMNTEAFF. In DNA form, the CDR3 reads TGCAGTGCTCTCACCGGGGGTATGAACACTGAAGCTTTCTTT.

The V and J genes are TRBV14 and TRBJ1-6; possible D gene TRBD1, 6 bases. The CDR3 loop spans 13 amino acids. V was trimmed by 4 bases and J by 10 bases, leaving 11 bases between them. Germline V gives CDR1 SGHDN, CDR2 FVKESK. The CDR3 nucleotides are TGTGCCAGCAGCCGGGACATCGAATCACCCCTCCACTTT. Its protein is CASSRDIESPLHF.